This T cell receptor beta chain was found in a study of CD4 T cells in relation to SARS-CoV-2 and coronaviruses. Study-wide context: TCR beta CDR3s were sequenced after roughly 10-day antigen culture of PBMCs. The restricting HLA molecule for shared crossreactive spike epitopes was mapped.

Naive and memory CD4+ T cells were separated from cryopreserved PBMCs. Sorted naive or memory CD4+ cells met CEF peptides for under eleven days. Some clones are missing from TCRdb's copy, which holds only in-frame ones; the method was immunoSEQ multiplex PCR. The profile covers 40,000 to 50,000 clones, with roughly 84% appearing a single time and roughly 1.2% taken by the ten largest. As to this clone: Its antigen remains unidentified.

The clonotype originates from an adult with COVID-19. What was sequenced was naive CD4+ T cells from PBMCs, cultured in vitro. The subset here: naive CD4+ T cells isolated by negative enrichment.

For the CDR3, the DNA is TGTGCTAGTGCTCTGACAGAAAGCTCCTACAATGAGCAGTTCTTC. Translated, it gives CASALTESSYNEQFF. This chain connects TRBV12-5 to TRBJ2-1; maybe TRBD1 (5 bases). Germline CDR1 reads LGHNT; CDR2 reads FRNRAP. CDR3 length: 15 amino acids. The V end was cut by 7 bases, the J end by 0 bases, with 13 bases between. Full variable domain (rest looked up from reference TRBV12-5 and TRBJ2-1): DARVTQTPRHKVTEMGQEVTMRCQPILGHNTVFWYRQTMMQGLELLAYFRNRAPLDDSGMPKDRFSAEMPDATLATLKIQPSEPRDSAVYFCASALTESSYNEQFFGPGTRLTVL.